These T cell receptor beta chains were read from a single sample in a study of shared clonotypes between healthy human individuals. Assay used: immunoSEQ multiplex PCR; TCRdb lists only in-frame clones, some missing. The repertoire holds around 2.1 million clones, with around 95% as singletons. What was sequenced was naive CD4+ T cells sorted from blood. Receptors were obtained from a man between 18 and 29 years old in good health. Both conserved end residues are part of each CDR3. The D gene is left open where the match is weak. Clone sizes are given selectively: once, few, many, or a class where the clone is expanded.

CDR3: CASSQAYLNQPQHF
DNA: TGCGCCAGCAGCCAAGCATACTTGAATCAGCCCCAGCATTTT
V: TRBV4-1
D: NA
J: TRBJ1-5
size: NA

CDR3: CASSFEPPGSGNTIYF
DNA: TGTGCCAGCAGTTTCGAGCCCCCGGGGTCTGGAAACACCATATATTTT
V: TRBV27
D: NA
J: TRBJ1-3
size: NA

CDR3: CASSQDAGLGGYTF
DNA: TGTGCCAGCAGCCAAGATGCGGGTTTGGGCGGCTACACCTTC
V: TRBV4-2
D: NA
J: TRBJ1-2
size: NA

CDR3: CASSLSGDEQFF
DNA: TGCGCCAGCAGCTTGTCCGGGGATGAGCAGTTCTTC
V: TRBV5-1
D: NA
J: TRBJ2-1
size: NA

CDR3: CAWSVVTVEEFF
DNA: TGTGCCTGGAGTGTAGTGACAGTCGAAGAGTTCTTC
V: TRBV30
D: NA
J: TRBJ2-1
size: NA

CDR3: CASSRFQGADSYTF
DNA: TGTGCCAGCAGTCGATTCCAGGGGGCAGATAGCTACACCTTC
V: TRBV2
D: TRBD1
J: TRBJ1-2
size: once

CDR3: CASSEALGLSDTQYF
DNA: TGTGCCAGCAGTGAAGCGCTAGGATTGTCAGATACGCAGTATTTT
V: TRBV6-1
D: NA
J: TRBJ2-3
size: NA

CDR3: CASSGTGDQHF
DNA: TGTGCCAGCTCCGGGACAGGGGACCAGCATTTT
V: TRBV18
D: TRBD1
J: TRBJ1-5
size: NA

CDR3: CASSLSGITEAFF
DNA: TGTGCCAGCAGCTTGAGCGGGATCACTGAAGCTTTCTTT
V: TRBV11-2
D: NA
J: TRBJ1-1
size: NA

CDR3: CASSLEGPNTEAFF
DNA: TGTGCCAGCAGCTTAGAGGGCCCCAACACTGAAGCTTTCTTT
V: TRBV7-9
D: NA
J: TRBJ1-1
size: NA

CDR3: CASSSPEGGTNTGELFF
DNA: TGTGCCAGCAGCTCCCCGGAAGGGGGCACCAACACCGGGGAGCTGTTTTTT
V: TRBV11-3
D: TRBD1
J: TRBJ2-2
size: NA

CDR3: CASSMGSAETYGYTF
DNA: TGTGCCAGTAGTATGGGGTCGGCAGAGACATATGGCTACACCTTC
V: TRBV19
D: NA
J: TRBJ1-2
size: NA

CDR3: CASSLLISGNGGEQYF
DNA: TGTGCCAGCAGCTTACTTATTTCCGGGAATGGAGGGGAGCAGTACTTC
V: TRBV7-6
D: NA
J: TRBJ2-7
size: NA

CDR3: CASSLTESSGNTIYF
DNA: TGTGCCAGCTCCCTGACCGAGAGCTCTGGAAACACCATATATTTT
V: TRBV18
D: NA
J: TRBJ1-3
size: NA

CDR3: CASSPRTAYNSPLHF
DNA: TGTGCCAGCAGCCCTCGGACGGCTTATAATTCACCCCTCCACTTT
V: TRBV2
D: NA
J: TRBJ1-6
size: NA

CDR3: CASTNVRGNTEAFF
DNA: TGTGCCAGTACCAATGTAAGGGGGAACACTGAAGCTTTCTTT
V: TRBV19
D: NA
J: TRBJ1-1
size: NA

CDR3: CASGKGGTNTGELFF
DNA: TGTGCCAGCGGGAAGGGGGGAACGAACACCGGGGAGCTGTTTTTT
V: TRBV28
D: NA
J: TRBJ2-2
size: NA

CDR3: CASSQDLSVSAGASYF
DNA: TGCGCCAGCAGCCAAGATCTCTCGGTGTCGGCGGGGGCCTCGTATTTT
V: TRBV4-1
D: NA
J: TRBJ2-3
size: NA

CDR3: CASNRQGYQPQHF
DNA: TGTGCCAGCAACCGACAGGGCTATCAGCCCCAGCATTTT
V: TRBV6-1
D: TRBD1
J: TRBJ1-5
size: NA

CDR3: CASTRQTYNEQFF
DNA: TGTGCCAGCACTAGACAAACCTACAATGAGCAGTTCTTC
V: TRBV2
D: NA
J: TRBJ2-1
size: NA

CDR3: CASSQDDRHGNTIYF
DNA: TGCGCCAGCAGCCAAGACGACAGGCACGGAAACACCATATATTTT
V: TRBV4-3
D: NA
J: TRBJ1-3
size: NA

CDR3: CASSYDSYSYNEQFF
DNA: TGTGCCAGCAGTTATGACTCCTACTCCTACAATGAGCAGTTCTTC
V: TRBV6-6
D: NA
J: TRBJ2-1
size: NA

CDR3: CAWSGGKNTGELFF
DNA: TGTGCCTGGAGTGGGGGGAAGAACACCGGGGAGCTGTTTTTT
V: TRBV30
D: NA
J: TRBJ2-2
size: NA

CDR3: CASKGQGKETQYF
DNA: TGCGCCAGCAAGGGACAGGGGAAAGAGACCCAGTACTTC
V: TRBV5-1
D: TRBD1
J: TRBJ2-5
size: NA

CDR3: CASGFFTDTQYF
DNA: TGTGCTAGTGGTTTTTTCACAGATACGCAGTATTTT
V: TRBV12-5
D: NA
J: TRBJ2-3
size: NA

CDR3: CASSLALSSGNTIYF
DNA: TGCGCCAGCAGCTTGGCCCTCAGCTCTGGAAACACCATATATTTT
V: TRBV5-1
D: NA
J: TRBJ1-3
size: NA

CDR3: CASSQQQPNTEAFF
DNA: TGTGCCAGCAGCCAACAGCAACCCAACACTGAAGCTTTCTTT
V: TRBV14
D: NA
J: TRBJ1-1
size: NA

CDR3: CASSLGALAGGLNEQYF
DNA: TGTGCCAGCAGCTTAGGAGCTCTAGCGGGAGGTCTCAACGAGCAGTACTTC
V: TRBV7-2
D: TRBD2
J: TRBJ2-7
size: NA

CDR3: CAIRTGTASYEQYF
DNA: TGTGCCATCCGAACCGGGACAGCTTCCTACGAGCAGTACTTC
V: TRBV10-3
D: TRBD1
J: TRBJ2-7
size: few

CDR3: CASSQTAGNQPQHF
DNA: TGTGCCAGTAGCCAAACGGCAGGAAATCAGCCCCAGCATTTT
V: TRBV19
D: NA
J: TRBJ1-5
size: NA

CDR3: CASSFIAGPRGETQYF
DNA: TGTGCCAGCAGCTTCATAGCGGGACCGCGGGGGGAGACCCAGTACTTC
V: TRBV11-2
D: TRBD2
J: TRBJ2-5
size: NA

CDR3: CAWAAGTSLMNTEAFF
DNA: TGTGCCTGGGCAGCCGGGACATCTCTAATGAACACTGAAGCTTTCTTT
V: TRBV30
D: NA
J: TRBJ1-1
size: NA

CDR3: CASSLERGEKLFF
DNA: TGCGCCAGCAGCTTGGAAAGAGGTGAAAAACTGTTTTTT
V: TRBV5-1
D: NA
J: TRBJ1-4
size: NA

CDR3: CASSLGQLYGYTF
DNA: TGTGCCAGCAGCTTAGGGCAGCTATATGGCTACACCTTC
V: TRBV7-9
D: NA
J: TRBJ1-2
size: NA

CDR3: CASSFDRHNEQFF
DNA: TGTGCCAGCAGCTTCGACAGGCACAATGAGCAGTTCTTC
V: TRBV7-2
D: NA
J: TRBJ2-1
size: NA

CDR3: CAAGQGSSGNTIYF
DNA: TGTGCAGCGGGACAGGGGAGCTCTGGAAACACCATATATTTT
V: TRBV19
D: TRBD1
J: TRBJ1-3
size: NA